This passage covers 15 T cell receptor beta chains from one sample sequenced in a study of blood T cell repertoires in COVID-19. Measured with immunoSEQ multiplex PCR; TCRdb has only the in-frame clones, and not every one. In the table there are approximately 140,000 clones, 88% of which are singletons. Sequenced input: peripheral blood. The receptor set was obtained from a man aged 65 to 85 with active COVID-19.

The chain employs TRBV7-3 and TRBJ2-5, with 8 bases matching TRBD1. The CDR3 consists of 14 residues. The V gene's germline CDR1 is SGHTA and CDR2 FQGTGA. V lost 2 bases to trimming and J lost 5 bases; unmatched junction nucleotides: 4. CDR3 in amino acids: CASSLQGAGETQYF. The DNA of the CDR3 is TGTGCCAGCAGCTTACAGGGGGCGGGGGAGACCCAGTACTTC.

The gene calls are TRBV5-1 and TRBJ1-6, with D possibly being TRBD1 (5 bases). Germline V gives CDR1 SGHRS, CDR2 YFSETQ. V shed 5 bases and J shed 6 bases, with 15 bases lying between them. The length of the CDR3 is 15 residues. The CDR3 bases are TGCGCCAGCAGGCCGGGGACCGGGGGTAATTCACCCCTCCACTTT. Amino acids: CASRPGTGGNSPLHF.

Here the CDR3 reads CASSPRGAYSGANVLTF. The CDR3 DNA sequence: TGTGCCAGCAGTCCCCGGGGGGCCTACTCTGGGGCCAACGTCCTGACTTTC. The genes are TRBV2 and TRBJ2-6; possible D gene TRBD2, 7 bases. The CDR3 covers 17 residues. CDR1 and CDR2 (germline): SNHLY, FYNNEI. The V end lost 5 bases, the J end lost 0 bases, and 14 bases lay between the germline ends. Looking up the rest from reference TRBV2 and TRBJ2-6 gives the full variable domain: EPEVTQTPSHQVTQMGQEVILRCVPISNHLYFYWYRQILGQKVEFLVSFYNNEISEKSEIFDDQFSVERPDGSNFTLKIRSTKLEDSAMYFCASSPRGAYSGANVLTFGAGSRLTVL.

As DNA, the CDR3 is TGTGCCAGCAGCTCCCCCACCATTGGACAGCCCTACGAGCAGTACTTC. Its protein is CASSSPTIGQPYEQYF. The chain links TRBV7-2 to TRBJ2-7; the D gene is possibly TRBD1 (6 bases). Trimming pared 4 bases from V and 2 bases from J, leaving 18 bases between. The germline CDR1 and CDR2 sequences are SGHTA and FQGNSA. CDR3 length equals 16 residues. The entire variable domain, with the rest obtained from reference TRBV7-2 and TRBJ2-7, is as follows: GAGVSQSPSNKVTEKGKDVELRCDPISGHTALYWYRQSLGQGLEFLIYFQGNSAPDKSGLPSDRFSAERTGGSVSTLTIQRTQQEDSAVYLCASSSPTIGQPYEQYFGPGTRLTVT.

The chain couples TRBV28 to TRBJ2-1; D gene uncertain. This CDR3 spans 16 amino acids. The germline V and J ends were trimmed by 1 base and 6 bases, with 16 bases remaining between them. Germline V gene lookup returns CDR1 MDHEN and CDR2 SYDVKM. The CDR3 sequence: CASSLSPGNLLNEQFF. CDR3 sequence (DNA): TGTGCCAGCAGTTTATCCCCGGGTAACCTCCTCAATGAGCAGTTCTTC.

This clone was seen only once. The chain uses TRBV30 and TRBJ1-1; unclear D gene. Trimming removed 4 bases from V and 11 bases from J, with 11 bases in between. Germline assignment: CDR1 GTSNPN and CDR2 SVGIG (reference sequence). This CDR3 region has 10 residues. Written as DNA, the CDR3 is TGTGCCTGGAACGGACTTCGGGCTTTCTTT. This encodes CAWNGLRAFF.

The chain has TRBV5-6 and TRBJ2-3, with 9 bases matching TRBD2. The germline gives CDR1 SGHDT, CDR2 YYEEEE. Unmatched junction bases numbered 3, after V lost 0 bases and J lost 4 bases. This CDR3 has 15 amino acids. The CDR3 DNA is TGTGCCAGCAGCTTGGGCGGGAGGGCCGCAGATACGCAGTATTTT. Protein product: CASSLGGRAADTQYF.

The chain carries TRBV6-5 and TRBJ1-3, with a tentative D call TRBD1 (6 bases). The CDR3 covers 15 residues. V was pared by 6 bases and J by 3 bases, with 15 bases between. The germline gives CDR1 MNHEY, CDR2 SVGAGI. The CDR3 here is CASRGGRRFGNTIYF. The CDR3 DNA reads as TGTGCCAGCAGAGGGGGACGGAGATTTGGAAACACCATATATTTT.

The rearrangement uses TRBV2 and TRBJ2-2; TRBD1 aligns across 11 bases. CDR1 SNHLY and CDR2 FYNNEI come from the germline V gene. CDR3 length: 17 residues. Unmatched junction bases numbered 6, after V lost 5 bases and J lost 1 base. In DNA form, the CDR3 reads TGTGCCAGCAGTCTCTTCGGGACAGGGGGGAACACCGGGGAGCTGTTTTTT. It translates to CASSLFGTGGNTGELFF.

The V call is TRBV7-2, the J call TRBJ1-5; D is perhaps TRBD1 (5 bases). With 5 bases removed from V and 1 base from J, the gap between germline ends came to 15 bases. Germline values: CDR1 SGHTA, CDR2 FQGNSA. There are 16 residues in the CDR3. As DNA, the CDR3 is TGTGCCAGCAGCCTCAGCGGGGGAGTGAGCAATCAGCCCCAGCATTTT. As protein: CASSLSGGVSNQPQHF.

The DNA for the CDR3 is TGTGCCAGCAGCGGGGGGGGGACAGGGGACTACGAGCAGTACTTC. Amino acid sequence: CASSGGGTGDYEQYF. The chain employs TRBV6-5 and TRBJ2-7; TRBD1 matches at 10 bases. The CDR3 spans 15 residues. V shed 6 bases and J 3 bases; nucleotides not matched to a gene: 8. Germline V gene data show CDR1 as MNHEY and CDR2 as SVGAGI.

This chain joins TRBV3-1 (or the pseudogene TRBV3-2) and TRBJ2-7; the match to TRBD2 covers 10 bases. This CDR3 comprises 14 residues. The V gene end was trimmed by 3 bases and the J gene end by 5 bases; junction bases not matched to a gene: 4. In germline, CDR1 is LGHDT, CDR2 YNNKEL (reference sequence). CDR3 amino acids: CASSQSTSGNEQYF. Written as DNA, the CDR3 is TGTGCCAGCAGCCAGAGTACTAGCGGGAACGAGCAGTACTTC.

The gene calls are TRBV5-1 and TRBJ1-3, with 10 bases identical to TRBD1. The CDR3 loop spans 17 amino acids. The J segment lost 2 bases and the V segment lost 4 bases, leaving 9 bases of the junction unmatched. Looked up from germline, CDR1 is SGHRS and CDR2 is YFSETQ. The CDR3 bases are TGCGCCAGCAGCACCCGGGACAGGGGCGCCGCTGGAAACACCATATATTTT. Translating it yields CASSTRDRGAAGNTIYF.

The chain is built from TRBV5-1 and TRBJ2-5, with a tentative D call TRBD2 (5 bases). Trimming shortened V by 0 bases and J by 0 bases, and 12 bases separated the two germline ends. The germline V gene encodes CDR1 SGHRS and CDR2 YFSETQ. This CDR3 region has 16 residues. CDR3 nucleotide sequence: TGCGCCAGCAGCTTGGGAGGGTTCGAGGACCAAGAGACCCAGTACTTC. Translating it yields CASSLGGFEDQETQYF.

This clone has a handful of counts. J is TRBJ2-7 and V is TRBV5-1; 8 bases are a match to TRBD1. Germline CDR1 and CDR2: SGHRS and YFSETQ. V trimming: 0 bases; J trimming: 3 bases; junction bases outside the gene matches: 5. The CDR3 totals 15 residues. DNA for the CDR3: TGCGCCAGCAGCTTGGAATGGGACAGGAGCTACGAGCAGTACTTC. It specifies CASSLEWDRSYEQYF.